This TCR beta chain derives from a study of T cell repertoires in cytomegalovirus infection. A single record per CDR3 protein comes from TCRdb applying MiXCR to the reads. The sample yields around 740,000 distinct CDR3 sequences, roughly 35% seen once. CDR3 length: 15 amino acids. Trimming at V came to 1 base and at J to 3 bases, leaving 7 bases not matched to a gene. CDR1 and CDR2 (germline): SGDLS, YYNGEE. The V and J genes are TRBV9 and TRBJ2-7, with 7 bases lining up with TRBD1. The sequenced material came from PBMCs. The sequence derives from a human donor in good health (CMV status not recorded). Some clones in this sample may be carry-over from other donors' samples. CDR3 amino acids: CASSVTGTEDYEQYF. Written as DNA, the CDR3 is TGTGCCAGCAGCGTAACCGGGACAGAAGACTACGAGCAGTACTTC.